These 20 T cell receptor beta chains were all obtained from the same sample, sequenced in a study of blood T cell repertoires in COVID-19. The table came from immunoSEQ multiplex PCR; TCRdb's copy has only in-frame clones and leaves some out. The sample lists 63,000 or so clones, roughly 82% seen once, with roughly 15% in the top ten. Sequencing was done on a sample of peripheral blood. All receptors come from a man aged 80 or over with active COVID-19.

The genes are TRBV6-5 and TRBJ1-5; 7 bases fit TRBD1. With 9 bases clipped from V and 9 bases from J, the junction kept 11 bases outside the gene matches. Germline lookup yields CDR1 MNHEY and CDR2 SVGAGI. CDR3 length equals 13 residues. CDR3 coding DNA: TGTGCCAGTTTAGGGACAGCTGCTCGGCCCCAGCATTTT. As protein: CASLGTAARPQHF.

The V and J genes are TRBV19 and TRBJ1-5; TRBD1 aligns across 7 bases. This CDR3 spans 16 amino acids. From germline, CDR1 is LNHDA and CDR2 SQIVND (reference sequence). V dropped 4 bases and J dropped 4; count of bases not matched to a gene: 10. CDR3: CASSTSGTELNQPQHF. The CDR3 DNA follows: TGTGCCAGTAGTACGTCCGGGACAGAGTTAAATCAGCCCCAGCATTTT.

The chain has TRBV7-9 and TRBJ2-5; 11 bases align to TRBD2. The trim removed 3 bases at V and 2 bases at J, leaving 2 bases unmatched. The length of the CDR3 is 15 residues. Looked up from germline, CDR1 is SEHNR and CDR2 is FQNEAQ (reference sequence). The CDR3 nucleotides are TGTGCCAGCAGCTTTAGCGGGGGGGTTCAAGAGACCCAGTACTTC. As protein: CASSFSGGVQETQYF.

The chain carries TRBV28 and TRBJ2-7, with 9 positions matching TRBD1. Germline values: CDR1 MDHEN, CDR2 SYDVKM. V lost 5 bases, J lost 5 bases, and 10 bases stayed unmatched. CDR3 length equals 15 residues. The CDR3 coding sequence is TGTGCCAGCAGTGCACCGGGACAGGGCTTCCACGAGCAGTACTTC. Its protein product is CASSAPGQGFHEQYF.

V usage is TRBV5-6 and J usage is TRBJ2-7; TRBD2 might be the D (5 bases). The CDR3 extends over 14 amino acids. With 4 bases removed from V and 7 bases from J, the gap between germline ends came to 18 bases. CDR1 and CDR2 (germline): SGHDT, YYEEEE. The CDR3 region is CASSRMDGVREQYF. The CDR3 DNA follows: TGTGCCAGCAGCAGGATGGACGGGGTGAGGGAGCAGTACTTC.

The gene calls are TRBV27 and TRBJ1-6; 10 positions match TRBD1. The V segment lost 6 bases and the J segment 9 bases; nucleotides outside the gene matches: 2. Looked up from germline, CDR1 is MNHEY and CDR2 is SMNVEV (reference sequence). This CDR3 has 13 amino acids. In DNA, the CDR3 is TGTGCCAGCAGCGGACAGGGGGGTTCACCCCTCCACTTT. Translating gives CASSGQGGSPLHF.

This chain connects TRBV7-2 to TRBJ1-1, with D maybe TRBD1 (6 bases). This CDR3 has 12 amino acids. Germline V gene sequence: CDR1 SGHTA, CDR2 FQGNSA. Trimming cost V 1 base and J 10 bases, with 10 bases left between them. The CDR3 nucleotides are TGTGCCAGCAGCTTAGTGGGGGCCGGAGCTTTCTTT. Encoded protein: CASSLVGAGAFF. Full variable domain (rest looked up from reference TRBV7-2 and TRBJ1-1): GAGVSQSPSNKVTEKGKDVELRCDPISGHTALYWYRQSLGQGLEFLIYFQGNSAPDKSGLPSDRFSAERTGGSVSTLTIQRTQQEDSAVYLCASSLVGAGAFFGQGTRLTVV.

CDR3: CASSLEGLAGLFYEQYF. For the CDR3, the DNA is TGTGCCAGCAGCTTGGAAGGACTAGCGGGGCTTTTCTACGAGCAGTACTTC. The gene calls are TRBV5-4 and TRBJ2-7; 12 bases line up with TRBD2. The ends lost 0 bases at V and 3 bases at J; junction bases unmatched: 7. The CDR3 loop spans 17 amino acids. Germline CDR1 SGHNT, CDR2 YYREEE (reference sequence).

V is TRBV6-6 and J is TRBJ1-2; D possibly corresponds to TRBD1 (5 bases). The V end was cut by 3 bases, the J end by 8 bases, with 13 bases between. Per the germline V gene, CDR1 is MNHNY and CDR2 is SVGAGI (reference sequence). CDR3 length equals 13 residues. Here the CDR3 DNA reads TGTGCCAGCAGTTATGGCGGGGGAGGGGGCTACACCTTC. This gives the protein CASSYGGGGGYTF.

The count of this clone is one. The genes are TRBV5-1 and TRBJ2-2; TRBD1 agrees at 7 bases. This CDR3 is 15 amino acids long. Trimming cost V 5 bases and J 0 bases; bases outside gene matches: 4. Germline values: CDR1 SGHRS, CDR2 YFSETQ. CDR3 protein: CASSLGTANTGELFF. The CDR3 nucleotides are TGCGCCAGCAGTCTAGGGACAGCGAACACCGGGGAGCTGTTTTTT.

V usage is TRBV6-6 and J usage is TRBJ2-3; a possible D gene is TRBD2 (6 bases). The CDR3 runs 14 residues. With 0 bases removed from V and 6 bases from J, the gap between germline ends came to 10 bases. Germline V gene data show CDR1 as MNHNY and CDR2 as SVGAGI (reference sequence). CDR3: CASSYSGGGDTQYF. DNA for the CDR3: TGTGCCAGCAGTTACTCCGGGGGTGGTGATACGCAGTATTTT.

Written as DNA, the CDR3 is TGTGCCAGCAGGGACAGTGCCGGAAACACCATATATTTT. Its protein product is CASRDSAGNTIYF. The gene calls are TRBV9 and TRBJ1-3, with TRBD1 as a possible D gene (6 bases). V lost 5 bases and J lost 4, with 10 bases in between. The CDR3 consists of 13 residues. Per germline, CDR1 SGDLS and CDR2 YYNGEE. The whole variable domain, remainder taken from reference TRBV9 and TRBJ1-3, is DSGVTQTPKHLITATGQRVTLRCSPRSGDLSVYWYQQSLDQGLQFLIQYYNGEERAKGNILERFSAQQFPDLHSELNLSSLELGDSALYFCASRDSAGNTIYFGEGSWLTVV.

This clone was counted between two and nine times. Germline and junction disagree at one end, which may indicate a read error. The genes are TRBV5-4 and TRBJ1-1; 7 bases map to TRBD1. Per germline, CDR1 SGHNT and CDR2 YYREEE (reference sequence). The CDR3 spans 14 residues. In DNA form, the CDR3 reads TGTGCCAGCAGCGGGTCGACAGGGAACGCTGAAGCTTTCTTT. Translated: CASSGSTGNAEAFF.

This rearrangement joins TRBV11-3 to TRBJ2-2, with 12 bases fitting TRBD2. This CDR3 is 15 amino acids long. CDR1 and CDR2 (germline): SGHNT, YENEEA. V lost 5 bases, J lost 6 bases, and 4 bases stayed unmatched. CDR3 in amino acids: CASSAGLAGAGELFF. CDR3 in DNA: TGTGCCAGCAGCGCGGGACTAGCGGGCGCCGGGGAGCTGTTTTTT.

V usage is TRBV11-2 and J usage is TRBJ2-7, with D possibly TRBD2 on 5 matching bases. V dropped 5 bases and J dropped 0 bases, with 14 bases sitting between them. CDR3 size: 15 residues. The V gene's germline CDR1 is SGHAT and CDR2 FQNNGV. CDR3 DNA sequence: TGTGCCAGCAGCCTTACAGAGGGTAACTCCTACGAGCAGTACTTC. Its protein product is CASSLTEGNSYEQYF.

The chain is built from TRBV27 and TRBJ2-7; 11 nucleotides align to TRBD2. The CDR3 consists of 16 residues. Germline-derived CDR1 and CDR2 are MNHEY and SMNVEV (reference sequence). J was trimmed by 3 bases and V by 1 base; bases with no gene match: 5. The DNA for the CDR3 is TGTGCCAGCAGTTTATATGGGACTAGCGGATTCTACGAGCAGTACTTC. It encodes CASSLYGTSGFYEQYF.

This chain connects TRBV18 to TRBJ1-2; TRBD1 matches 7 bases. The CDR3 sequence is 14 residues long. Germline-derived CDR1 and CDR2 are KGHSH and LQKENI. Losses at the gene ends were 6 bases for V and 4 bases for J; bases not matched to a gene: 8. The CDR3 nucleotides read TGTGCCAGCTCCCGGACAGGAGAACGCTATGGCTACACCTTC. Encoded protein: CASSRTGERYGYTF. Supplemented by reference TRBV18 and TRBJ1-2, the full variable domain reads NAGVMQNPRHLVRRRGQEARLRCSPMKGHSHVYWYRQLPEEGLKFMVYLQKENIIDESGMPKERFSAEFPKEGPSILRIQQVVRGDSAAYFCASSRTGERYGYTFGSGTRLTVV.

The CDR3 coding sequence is TGTGCCAGCAGAGCGTACCCGAGACTACACAATGAGCAGTTCTTC. This encodes CASRAYPRLHNEQFF. This sequence joins TRBV6-5 and TRBJ2-1; D is possibly TRBD2 (5 bases). Germline-derived CDR1 and CDR2 are MNHEY and SVGAGI. This CDR3 is 15 amino acids long. V was shortened by 6 bases and J by 5 bases, with 17 bases between the two germline ends.

CDR3 nucleotides: TGTGCCAGCAGGGGGGGTGGAGGGAATCAGCCCCAGCATTTT. This encodes CASRGGGGNQPQHF. The chain couples TRBV6-5 to TRBJ1-5, with D possibly matching TRBD1 (5 bases). Per the germline V gene, CDR1 is MNHEY and CDR2 is SVGAGI. V gave up 6 bases and J gave up 4 bases, with 13 bases separating them. The CDR3 is 14 residues long.

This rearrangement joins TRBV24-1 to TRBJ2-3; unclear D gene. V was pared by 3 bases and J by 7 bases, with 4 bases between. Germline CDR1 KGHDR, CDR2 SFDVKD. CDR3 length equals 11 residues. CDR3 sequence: CATSDLNTQYF. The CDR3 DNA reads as TGTGCCACCAGTGATCTTAATACGCAGTATTTT.